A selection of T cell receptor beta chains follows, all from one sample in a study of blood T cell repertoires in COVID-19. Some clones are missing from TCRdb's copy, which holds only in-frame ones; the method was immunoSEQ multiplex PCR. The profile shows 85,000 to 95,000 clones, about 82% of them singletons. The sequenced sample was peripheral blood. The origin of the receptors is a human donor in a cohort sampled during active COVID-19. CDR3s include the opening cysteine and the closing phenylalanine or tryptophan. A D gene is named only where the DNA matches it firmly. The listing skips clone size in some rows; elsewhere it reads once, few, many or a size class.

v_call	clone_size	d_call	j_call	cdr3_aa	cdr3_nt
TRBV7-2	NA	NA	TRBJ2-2	CASYNGELFF	TGTGCCAGTTACAACGGGGAGCTGTTTTTT
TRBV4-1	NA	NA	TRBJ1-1	CASSPNPTVYTEAFF	TGCGCCAGCAGCCCAAACCCCACGGTGTACACTGAAGCTTTCTTT
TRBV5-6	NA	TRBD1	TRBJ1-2	CASSLGTGTYGYTF	TGTGCCAGCAGCTTGGGGACAGGGACCTATGGCTACACCTTC
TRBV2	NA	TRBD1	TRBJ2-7	CASMGTGKGGRPYEQYF	TGTGCCAGCATGGGGACAGGGAAAGGTGGCCGTCCCTACGAGCAGTACTTC
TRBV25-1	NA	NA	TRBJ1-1	CASKWGGNTEAFF	TGTGCCAGCAAGTGGGGCGGAAACACTGAAGCTTTCTTT
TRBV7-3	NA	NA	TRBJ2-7	CARISGSHKQYF	TGTGCCAGGATCTCGGGGAGTCACAAGCAGTACTTC
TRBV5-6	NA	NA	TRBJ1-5	CASSLSPSQPQHF	TGTGCCAGCAGCTTGTCCCCGAGTCAGCCCCAGCATTTT
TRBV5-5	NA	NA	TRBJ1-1	CASNSGGRNTEAFF	TGTGCCAGCAACTCCGGGGGGCGGAACACTGAAGCTTTCTTT
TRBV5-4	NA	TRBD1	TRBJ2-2	CASSSLGTGDTGELFF	TGTGCCAGCAGTTCTCTCGGGACAGGGGACACCGGGGAGCTGTTTTTT
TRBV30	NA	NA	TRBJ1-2	CAWRRAVLGYTF	TGTGCCTGGAGGAGAGCGGTCTTAGGCTACACCTTC
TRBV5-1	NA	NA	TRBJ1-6	CASSSRAGSNSPLHF	TGCGCCAGCAGCAGCAGGGCCGGTTCCAATTCACCCCTCCACTTT
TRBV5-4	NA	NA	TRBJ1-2	CASSPALEASGYTF	TGTGCCAGCAGCCCGGCGCTAGAAGCGTCCGGCTACACCTTC
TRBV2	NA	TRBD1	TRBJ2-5	CASRLRTGEETQYF	TGTGCCAGCAGACTTAGGACAGGGGAAGAGACCCAGTACTTC
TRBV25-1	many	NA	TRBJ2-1	CASSESGLHNEQFF	TGTGCCAGCAGTGAGAGCGGGTTGCACAATGAGCAGTTCTTC
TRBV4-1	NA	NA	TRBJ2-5	CASSQGETTGETQYF	TGCGCCAGCAGCCAAGGAGAGACTACCGGGGAGACCCAGTACTTC
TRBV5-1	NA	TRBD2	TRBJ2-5	CASSPRGGGALGETQYF	TGCGCCAGCAGCCCCAGGGGCGGGGGGGCCTTAGGAGAGACCCAGTACTTC
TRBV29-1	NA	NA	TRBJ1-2	CSVEFPGNYGYTF	TGCAGCGTTGAATTCCCGGGTAACTATGGCTACACCTTC
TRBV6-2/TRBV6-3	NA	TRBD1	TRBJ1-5	CASSYSGTANQPQHF	TGTGCCAGCAGTTACTCTGGGACAGCAAATCAGCCCCAGCATTTT
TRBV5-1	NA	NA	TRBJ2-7	CASSPSANYEQYF	TGCGCCAGCAGCCCTAGCGCGAACTACGAGCAGTACTTC
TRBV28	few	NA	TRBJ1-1	CASSLAGAEAFF	TGTGCCAGCAGTTTGGCGGGGGCGGAAGCTTTCTTT
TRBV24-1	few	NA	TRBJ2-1	CATSAGAYNEQFF	TGTGCCACCAGTGCGGGGGCCTACAATGAGCAGTTCTTC
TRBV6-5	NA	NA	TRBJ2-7	CASSTVSYEQYF	TGTGCCAGCAGTACAGTATCCTACGAGCAGTACTTC
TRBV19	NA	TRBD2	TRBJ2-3	CASSIGAGEIFTDTQYF	TGTGCCAGTAGTATAGGAGCGGGAGAGATCTTTACAGATACGCAGTATTTT
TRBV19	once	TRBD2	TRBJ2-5	CASAGLAGAETQYF	TGTGCCAGCGCTGGACTAGCGGGAGCAGAGACCCAGTACTTC
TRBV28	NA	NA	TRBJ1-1	CASSLLIGAEAFF	TGTGCCAGCAGCCTCCTCATAGGGGCTGAAGCTTTCTTT
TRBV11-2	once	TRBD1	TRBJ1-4	CASSPLQGVFEKLFF	TGTGCCAGCAGCCCTTTACAGGGGGTATTTGAAAAACTGTTTTTT
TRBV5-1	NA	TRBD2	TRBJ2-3	CASSLALAGGTDTQYF	TGCGCCAGCAGCTTGGCCCTAGCGGGAGGCACAGATACGCAGTATTTT
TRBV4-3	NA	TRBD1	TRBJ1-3	CASSPQSQGDGNTIYF	TGCGCCAGCAGCCCTCAATCGCAGGGGGACGGAAACACCATATATTTT
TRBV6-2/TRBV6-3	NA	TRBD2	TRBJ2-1	CASSYSKGLAGVQKSEQFF	TGTGCCAGCAGTTACTCAAAGGGACTAGCGGGAGTCCAGAAGAGTGAGCAGTTCTTC
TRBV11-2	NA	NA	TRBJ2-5	CASSRDIWETQYF	TGTGCCAGCAGCCGAGACATATGGGAGACCCAGTACTTC
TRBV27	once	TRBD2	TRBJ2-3	CATIGGGSADTQYF	TGTGCCACCATCGGCGGGGGGTCGGCAGATACGCAGTATTTT
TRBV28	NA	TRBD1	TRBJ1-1	CASSPTTGVPEAFF	TGTGCCAGCAGTCCTACTACAGGGGTTCCTGAAGCTTTCTTT
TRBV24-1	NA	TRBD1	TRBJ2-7	CATSDRDRGWACEQYF	TGTGCCACCAGTGACCGTGACAGGGGATGGGCCTGCGAGCAGTACTTC
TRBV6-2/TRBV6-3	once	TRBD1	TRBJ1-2	CASSYPIGQGAPYGYTF	TGTGCCAGCAGTTACCCCATCGGACAGGGGGCTCCTTATGGCTACACCTTC
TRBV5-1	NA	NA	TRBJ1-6	CASSLGGDNSPLHF	TGCGCCAGCAGCTTGGGCGGGGATAATTCACCCCTCCACTTT
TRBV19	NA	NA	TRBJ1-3	CASSHRRFPSGNTIYF	TGTGCCAGTAGCCACAGGAGATTCCCCTCTGGAAACACCATATATTTT
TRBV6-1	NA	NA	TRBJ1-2	CASSEGGVNVAAHYGYTF	TGTGCCAGCAGTGAAGGGGGGGTTAATGTGGCAGCCCACTATGGCTACACCTTC
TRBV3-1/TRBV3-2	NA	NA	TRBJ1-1	CASGQRTNTEAFF	TGTGCCAGCGGACAGAGAACGAACACTGAAGCTTTCTTT
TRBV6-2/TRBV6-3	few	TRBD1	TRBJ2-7	CASSYPRDRAEQYF	TGTGCCAGCAGTTACCCCCGGGACAGGGCCGAGCAGTACTTC
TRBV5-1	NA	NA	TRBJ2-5	CASSLSTVQETQYF	TGCGCCAGCTCCCTCTCGACAGTTCAAGAGACCCAGTACTTC